The entry below describes one T cell receptor (beta chain). Its matching antigen is unknown. TCRdb called the reads again in MiXCR, with one record for every CDR3 protein. The sample holds 230,000 or so distinct CDR3 sequences; approximately 40% are singletons and the top ten take approximately 59%. This record belongs to a study of T cell repertoires in cytomegalovirus infection. Study information: In the study, CMV epitopes included recently identified HLA-C-restricted and well-studied HLA-B-restricted ones. Public TCR beta signatures provided an indication of both CMV infection and a matching HLA type.

Study observations and caveats: People with CMV and the relevant HLA were identified by cumulative public TCR beta family frequency. Clonotypes of TCR beta that were HLA-C-restricted and CMV-specific dominated the ex vivo response.

CDR3 length: 18 amino acids. The V end was cut by 5 bases, the J end by 1 base, with 18 bases between. The source is a human donor in good health (CMV status not recorded). Some clones in this sample may be carry-over from other donors' samples. The chain uses TRBV12-3 or TRBV12-4 and TRBJ1-6; D is undetermined. This specimen consisted of CD8+ T cells from cultured PBMCs, obtained from culture after CMV antigen stimulation. This chain's CDR3 is CASSPSGSRRSYNSPLHF. The CDR3 DNA follows: TGTGCCAGCAGTCCCTCCGGCAGTCGGCGGTCCTATAATTCACCCCTCCACTTT.